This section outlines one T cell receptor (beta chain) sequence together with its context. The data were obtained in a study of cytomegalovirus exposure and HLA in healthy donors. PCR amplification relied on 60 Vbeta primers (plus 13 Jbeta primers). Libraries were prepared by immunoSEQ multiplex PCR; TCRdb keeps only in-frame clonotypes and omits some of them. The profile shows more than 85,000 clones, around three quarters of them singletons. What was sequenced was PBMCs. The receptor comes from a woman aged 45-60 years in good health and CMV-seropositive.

The CDR3 DNA sequence: TGCGCCAGCAGTGATGTGGGGGGAACGCCTAACACTGAAGCTTTCTTT. Protein: CASSDVGGTPNTEAFF. The rearrangement links TRBV10-1 to TRBJ1-1, with a weak D call TRBD1 (5 bases). CDR3 length: 16 amino acids. V dropped 3 bases and J dropped 2 bases, with 16 bases sitting between them. Germline V CDR1 and CDR2: WNHNN, SYGVQD (reference sequence).